The source of this T cell receptor beta chain is a study of T cells in Graves' hyperthyroidism and ophthalmopathy. V lost 4 bases and J 6 bases, leaving 16 bases between the germline ends. Germline V gives CDR1 SNHLY, CDR2 FYNNEI. The CDR3 extends over 15 amino acids. The sample holds many counts of this clonotype. The source material, RNA transcripts, was used to amplify TCR beta CDR3 regions. First-round RT-PCR with HTBI primers amplified the TCR CDR3 region. Each CDR3 protein is one row after TCRdb ran MiXCR on the multiplex PCR reads. The sample records about 710,000 distinct CDR3 sequences, approximately 16% being singletons.

The sample consisted of blood. The chain couples TRBV2 to TRBJ2-1; D is ambiguous. The sequence derives from a man between 18 and 29 years old with Graves' hyperthyroidism. The CDR3 spells CASSGPDPPSNEQFF. CDR3 coding DNA: TGTGCCAGCAGTGGCCCGGACCCGCCAAGCAATGAGCAGTTCTTC.